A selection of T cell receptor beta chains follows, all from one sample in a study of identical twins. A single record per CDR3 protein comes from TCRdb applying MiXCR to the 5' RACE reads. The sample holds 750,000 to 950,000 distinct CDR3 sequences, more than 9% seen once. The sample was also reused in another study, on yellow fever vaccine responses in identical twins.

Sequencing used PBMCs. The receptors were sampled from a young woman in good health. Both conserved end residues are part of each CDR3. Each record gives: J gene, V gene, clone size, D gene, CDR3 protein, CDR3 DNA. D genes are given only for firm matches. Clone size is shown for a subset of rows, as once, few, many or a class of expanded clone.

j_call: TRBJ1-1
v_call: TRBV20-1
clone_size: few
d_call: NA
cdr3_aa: CSAYHWGNTEAFF
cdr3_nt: TGCAGTGCTTACCACTGGGGGAACACTGAAGCTTTCTTT

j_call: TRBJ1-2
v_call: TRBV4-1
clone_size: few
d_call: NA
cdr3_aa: CASSQEPVRGNYGYTF
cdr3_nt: TGCGCCAGCAGCCAGGAGCCCGTACGGGGAAACTATGGCTACACCTTC

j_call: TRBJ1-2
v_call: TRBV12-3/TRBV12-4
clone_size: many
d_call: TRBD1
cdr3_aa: CASSPGGTGFYGYTF
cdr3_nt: TGTGCCAGCAGTCCCGGAGGGACAGGGTTTTATGGCTACACCTTC

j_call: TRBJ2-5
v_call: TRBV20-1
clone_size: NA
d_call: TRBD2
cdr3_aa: CSASIGGRETQYF
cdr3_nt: TGCAGTGCTAGTATTGGCGGGAGGGAGACCCAGTACTTC

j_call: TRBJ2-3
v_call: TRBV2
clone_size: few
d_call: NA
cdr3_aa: CASSGSGMTDTQYF
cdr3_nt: TGTGCCAGCAGTGGGTCGGGGATGACAGATACGCAGTATTTT

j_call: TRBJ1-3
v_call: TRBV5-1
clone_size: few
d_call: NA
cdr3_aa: CASSLNRDDSGNTIYF
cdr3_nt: TGCGCCAGCAGCCTCAACAGGGACGATTCTGGAAACACCATATATTTT

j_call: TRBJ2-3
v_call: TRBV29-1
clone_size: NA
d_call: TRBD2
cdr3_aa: CSVDPSSGGLGVTDTQYF
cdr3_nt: TGCAGCGTTGACCCCTCTAGCGGGGGCCTCGGCGTGACAGATACGCAGTATTTT

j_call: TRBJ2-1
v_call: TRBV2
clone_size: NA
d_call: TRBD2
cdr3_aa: CATTRGSGRAGNEQFF
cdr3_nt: TGTGCCACCACGAGGGGTAGCGGGAGGGCCGGTAATGAGCAGTTCTTC

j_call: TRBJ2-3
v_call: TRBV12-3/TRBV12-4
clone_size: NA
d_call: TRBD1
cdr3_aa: CASSSQGLTDTQYF
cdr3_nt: TGTGCCAGCAGCTCACAGGGGCTCACAGATACGCAGTATTTT

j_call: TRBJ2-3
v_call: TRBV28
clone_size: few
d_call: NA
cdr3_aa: CASSPGTSGSAQYF
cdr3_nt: TGTGCCAGCAGTCCCGGGACGAGTGGGAGTGCGCAGTATTTT

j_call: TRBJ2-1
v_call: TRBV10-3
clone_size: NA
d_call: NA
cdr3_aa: CAIRNLDSNNEQFF
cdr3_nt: TGTGCCATCCGCAATCTGGACTCCAACAATGAGCAGTTCTTC

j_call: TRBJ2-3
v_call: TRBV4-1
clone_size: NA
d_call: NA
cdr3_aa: CASSLQEGTPDTQYF
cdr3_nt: TGCGCCAGCAGCCTACAGGAAGGGACCCCAGATACGCAGTATTTT